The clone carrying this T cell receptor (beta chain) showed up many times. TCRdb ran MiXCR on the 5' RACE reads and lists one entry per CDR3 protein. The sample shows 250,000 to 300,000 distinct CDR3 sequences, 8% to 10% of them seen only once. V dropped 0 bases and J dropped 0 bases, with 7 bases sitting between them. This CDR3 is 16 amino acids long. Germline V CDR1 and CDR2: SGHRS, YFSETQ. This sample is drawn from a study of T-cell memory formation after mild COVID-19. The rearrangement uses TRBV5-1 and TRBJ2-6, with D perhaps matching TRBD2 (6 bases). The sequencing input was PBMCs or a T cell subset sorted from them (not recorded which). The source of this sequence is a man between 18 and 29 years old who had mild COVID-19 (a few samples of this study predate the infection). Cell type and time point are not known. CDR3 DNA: TGCGCCAGCAGCTTGGTCGGGAGCTCTGGGGCCAACGTCCTGACTTTC. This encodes CASSLVGSSGANVLTF.